The entry that follows covers one T cell receptor (beta chain) sequence. The antigen remains unidentified. The CDR3 has 14 amino acids. V was cut by 4 bases and J by 4 bases, with 11 bases left in between. From germline, CDR1 is SNHLY and CDR2 FYNNEI. These data are taken from a study of cytomegalovirus exposure and HLA in healthy donors. Overall study findings and caveats: Productive rates of about 87% or about 30% were seen for most TCR beta V segments in an earlier analysis. Using a false discovery rate of 0.05, a later analysis showed that 15,000 to 20,000 TCR beta sequences were associated with HLA alleles.

Nominal health characterized the donors when sampled, though unrecorded immune exposures were likely. Researchers ran the PCR with 60 Vbeta and 13 Jbeta primers. The protocol was immunoSEQ multiplex PCR, while the TCRdb copy is restricted to in-frame clones and leaves out a portion. This table has hundreds of thousands of clones, 80% to 90% appearing once. Sequenced material: PBMCs. The TCR originated in a girl aged 2-10 years in good health and CMV-seronegative. The rearrangement links TRBV2 to TRBJ1-5; weak D call: TRBD1 (6 bases). CDR3 nucleotides: TGTGCCAGCAGTGGGCTGCAGGGGAATCAGCCCCAGCATTTT. This sequence encodes CASSGLQGNQPQHF.